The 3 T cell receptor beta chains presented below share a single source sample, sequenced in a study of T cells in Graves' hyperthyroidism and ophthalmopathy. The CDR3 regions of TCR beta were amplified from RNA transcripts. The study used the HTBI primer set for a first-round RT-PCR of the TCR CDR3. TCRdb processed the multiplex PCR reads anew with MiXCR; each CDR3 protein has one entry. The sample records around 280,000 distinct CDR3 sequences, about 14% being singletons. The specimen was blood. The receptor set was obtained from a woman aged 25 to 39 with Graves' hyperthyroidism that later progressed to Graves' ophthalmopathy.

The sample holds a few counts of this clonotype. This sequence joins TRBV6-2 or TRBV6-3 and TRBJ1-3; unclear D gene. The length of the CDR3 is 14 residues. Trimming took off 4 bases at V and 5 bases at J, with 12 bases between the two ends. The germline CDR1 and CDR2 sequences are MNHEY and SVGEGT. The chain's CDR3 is CASSSEDLRNTIYF. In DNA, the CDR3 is TGTGCCAGCAGTTCCGAGGACCTTCGAAACACCATATATTTT.

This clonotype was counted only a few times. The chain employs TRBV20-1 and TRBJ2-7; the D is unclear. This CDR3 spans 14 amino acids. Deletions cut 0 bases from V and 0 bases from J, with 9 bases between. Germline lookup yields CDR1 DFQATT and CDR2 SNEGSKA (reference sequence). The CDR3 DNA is TGCAGTGCTAGAGATCTCGTGAGCTCCTACGAGCAGTACTTC. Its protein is CSARDLVSSYEQYF.

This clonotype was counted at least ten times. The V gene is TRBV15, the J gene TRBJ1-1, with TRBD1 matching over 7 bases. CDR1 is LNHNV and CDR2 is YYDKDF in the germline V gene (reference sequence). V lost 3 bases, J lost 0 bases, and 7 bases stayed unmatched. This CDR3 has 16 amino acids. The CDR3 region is CATSSPEGAVNTEAFF. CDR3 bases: TGTGCCACCAGCAGCCCGGAGGGGGCGGTGAACACTGAAGCTTTCTTT. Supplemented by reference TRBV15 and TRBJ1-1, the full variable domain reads DAMVIQNPRYQVTQFGKPVTLSCSQTLNHNVMYWYQQKSSQAPKLLFHYYDKDFNNEADTPDNFQSRRPNTSFCFLDIRSPGLGDTAMYLCATSSPEGAVNTEAFFGQGTRLTVV.